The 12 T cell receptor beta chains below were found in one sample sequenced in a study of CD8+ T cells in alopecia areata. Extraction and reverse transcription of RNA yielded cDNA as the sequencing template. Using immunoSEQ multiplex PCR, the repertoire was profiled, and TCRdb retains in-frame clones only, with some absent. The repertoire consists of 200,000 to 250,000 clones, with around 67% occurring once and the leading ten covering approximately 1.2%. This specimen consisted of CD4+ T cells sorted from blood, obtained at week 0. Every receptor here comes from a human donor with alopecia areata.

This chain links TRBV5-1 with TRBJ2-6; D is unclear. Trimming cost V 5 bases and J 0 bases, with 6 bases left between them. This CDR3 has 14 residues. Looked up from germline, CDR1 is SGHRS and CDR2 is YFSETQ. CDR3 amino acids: CASRSTSGANVLTF. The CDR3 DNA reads TGCGCCAGCAGGAGTACCTCTGGGGCCAACGTCCTGACTTTC.

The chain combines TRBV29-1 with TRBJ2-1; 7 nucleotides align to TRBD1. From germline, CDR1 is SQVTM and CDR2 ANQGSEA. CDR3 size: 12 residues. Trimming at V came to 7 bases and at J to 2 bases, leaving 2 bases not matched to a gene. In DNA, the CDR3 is TGCAGCGCTACAGGGGCCTACAATGAGCAGTTCTTC. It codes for CSATGAYNEQFF.

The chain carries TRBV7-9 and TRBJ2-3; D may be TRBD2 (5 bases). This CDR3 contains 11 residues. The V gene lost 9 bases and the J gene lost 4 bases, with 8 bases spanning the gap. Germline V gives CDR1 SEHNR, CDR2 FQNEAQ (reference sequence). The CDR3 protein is CASQEADTQYF. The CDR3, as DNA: TGTGCCAGTCAGGAGGCAGATACGCAGTATTTT.

The CDR3 coding sequence is TGTGCCAGCAGCGCAGGGGAGACCCAGTACTTC. It is translated as CASSAGETQYF. The V gene is TRBV9, the J gene TRBJ2-5; possible D gene TRBD1, 5 bases. Trimming removed 3 bases at V and 5 bases at J, with 5 bases between. The CDR3 is 11 amino acids. Germline-derived CDR1 and CDR2 are SGDLS and YYNGEE. Supplemented by reference TRBV9 and TRBJ2-5, the full variable domain reads DSGVTQTPKHLITATGQRVTLRCSPRSGDLSVYWYQQSLDQGLQFLIQYYNGEERAKGNILERFSAQQFPDLHSELNLSSLELGDSALYFCASSAGETQYFGPGTRLLVL.

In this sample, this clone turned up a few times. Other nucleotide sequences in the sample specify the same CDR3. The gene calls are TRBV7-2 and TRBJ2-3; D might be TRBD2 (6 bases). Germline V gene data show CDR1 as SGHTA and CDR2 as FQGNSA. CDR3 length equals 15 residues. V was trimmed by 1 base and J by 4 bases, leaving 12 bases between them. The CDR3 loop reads CASSLDGGASDTQYF. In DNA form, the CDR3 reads TGTGCCAGCAGCTTAGACGGGGGAGCGTCAGATACGCAGTATTTT.

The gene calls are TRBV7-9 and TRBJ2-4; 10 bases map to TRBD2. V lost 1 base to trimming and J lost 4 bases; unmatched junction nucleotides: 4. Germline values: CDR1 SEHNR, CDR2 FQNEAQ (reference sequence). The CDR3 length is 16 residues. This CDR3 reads CASSLVLAGAKNIQYF. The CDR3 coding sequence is TGTGCCAGCAGCTTAGTCCTAGCGGGGGCAAAAAACATTCAGTACTTC.

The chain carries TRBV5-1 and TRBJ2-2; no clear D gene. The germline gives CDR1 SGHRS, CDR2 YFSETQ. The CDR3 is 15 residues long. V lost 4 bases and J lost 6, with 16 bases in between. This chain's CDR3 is CASSPLNRAAGELFF. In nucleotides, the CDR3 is TGCGCCAGCAGCCCCCTGAACCGCGCGGCCGGGGAGCTGTTTTTT.

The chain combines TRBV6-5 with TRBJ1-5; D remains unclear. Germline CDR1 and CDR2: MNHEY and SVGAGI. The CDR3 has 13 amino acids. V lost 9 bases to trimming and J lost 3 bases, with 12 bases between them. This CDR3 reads CASRRDVNQPQHF. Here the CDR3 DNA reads TGTGCCAGTAGAAGGGATGTCAATCAGCCCCAGCATTTT.

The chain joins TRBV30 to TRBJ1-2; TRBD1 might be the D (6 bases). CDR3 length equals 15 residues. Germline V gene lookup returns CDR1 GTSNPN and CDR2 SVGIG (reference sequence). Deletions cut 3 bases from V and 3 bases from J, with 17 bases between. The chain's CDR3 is CAWRRDLQGDYGYTF. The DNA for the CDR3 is TGTGCCTGGAGGAGAGACCTACAGGGCGACTATGGCTACACCTTC.

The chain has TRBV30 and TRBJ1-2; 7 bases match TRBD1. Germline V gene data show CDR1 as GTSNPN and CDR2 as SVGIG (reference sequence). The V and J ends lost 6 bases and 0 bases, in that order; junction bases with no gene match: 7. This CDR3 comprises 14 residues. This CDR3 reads CACLNRGANYGYTF. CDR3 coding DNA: TGTGCCTGCTTGAACAGGGGAGCTAACTATGGCTACACCTTC.

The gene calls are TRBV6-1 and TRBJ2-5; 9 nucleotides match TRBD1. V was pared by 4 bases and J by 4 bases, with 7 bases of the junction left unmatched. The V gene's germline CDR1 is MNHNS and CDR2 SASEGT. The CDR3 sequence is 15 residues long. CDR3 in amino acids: CASSVWDREVETQYF. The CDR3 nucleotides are TGTGCCAGCAGTGTCTGGGACAGGGAGGTAGAGACCCAGTACTTC.

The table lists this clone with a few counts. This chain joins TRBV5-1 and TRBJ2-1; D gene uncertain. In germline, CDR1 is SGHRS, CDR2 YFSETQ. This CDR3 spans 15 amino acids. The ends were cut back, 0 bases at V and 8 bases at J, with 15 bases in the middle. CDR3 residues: CASSLEVVGIDEQFF. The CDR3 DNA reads TGCGCCAGCAGCTTGGAAGTAGTGGGTATCGATGAGCAGTTCTTC.